These 23 T cell receptor beta chains were sequenced from one sample in a study of siplizumab effects on memory and regulatory T cells. Produced via immunoSEQ multiplex PCR; TCRdb's table is partial and in-frame only. The data contain 100,000 or so clones, about 91% of them singletons. Input material: CD4+ T cells sorted from blood. The receptors were sampled from a human donor in good health.

This clone showed up just once. The identical CDR3 is also encoded by other nucleotide sequences in the sample. In nucleotides, the CDR3 is TGTGCCAGCAGCAGGGAAGGCTATGGCTACACCTTC. Amino acids: CASSREGYGYTF. The V gene is TRBV7-9, the J gene TRBJ1-2; D remains ambiguous. This CDR3 has 12 amino acids. V was clipped by 5 bases and J by 4 bases, with 8 bases between them. The germline V gene encodes CDR1 SEHNR and CDR2 FQNEAQ (reference sequence).

With respect to this clone: The conserved closing phenylalanine or tryptophan is absent in this CDR3, likely reflecting a read error. The chain combines TRBV10-3 with TRBJ1-2; D gene ambiguous. Between the trimmed V and J ends, which lost 10 bases and 6 bases, there was a span of 15 bases. Germline V gene data show CDR1 as ENHRY and CDR2 as SYGVKD. The CDR3 totals 12 residues. The DNA of the CDR3 is TGTGCCACCTCAGGAGGAGCCGATGGCTACACCTCC. Encoded protein: CATSGGADGYTS.

In regard to this clone: Germline is not matched at one junction end, which may reflect a read error. This rearrangement joins TRBV18 to TRBJ2-3; D gene unclear. Germline lookup yields CDR1 KGHSH and CDR2 LQKENI. The length of the CDR3 is 12 residues. The CDR3 loop reads CASSVDETTLHF. CDR3 bases: TGTGCCAGCTCCGTGGACGAGACGACCCTGCATTTT.

This chain links TRBV6-6 with TRBJ2-7; 9 bases align to TRBD1. This CDR3 has 14 amino acids. With 6 bases clipped from V and 5 bases from J, the junction kept 8 bases outside the gene matches. CDR1 and CDR2 from the germline V gene are MNHNY and SVGAGI (reference sequence). The chain's CDR3 is CASSAGQGAHEQYF. In DNA form, the CDR3 reads TGTGCCAGCAGCGCGGGACAGGGAGCCCACGAGCAGTACTTC.

The chain uses TRBV6-1 and TRBJ2-7; possible D gene TRBD1, 6 bases. This CDR3 has 13 residues. The V gene lost 7 bases and the J gene lost 2 bases, with 12 bases spanning the gap. CDR1 MNHNS and CDR2 SASEGT come from the germline V gene. As DNA, the CDR3 is TGTGCCAGCACGGGACATAATGCCTACGAGCAGTACTTC. It yields the protein CASTGHNAYEQYF.

In its sample, this clone was seen once. The V and J genes are TRBV18 and TRBJ1-1; D gene ambiguous. The CDR3 length is 15 residues. V was cut by 3 bases and J by 3 bases, with 14 bases left in between. Germline lookup yields CDR1 KGHSH and CDR2 LQKENI. CDR3 bases: TGTGCCAGCTCACCTCCTGAGCGGGAATACACTGAAGCTTTCTTT. It specifies CASSPPEREYTEAFF.

The chain joins TRBV6-1 to TRBJ2-1, with 7 bases matching TRBD2. Germline CDR1 MNHNS, CDR2 SASEGT. Trimming at V came to 6 bases and at J to 6 bases, leaving 5 bases not matched to a gene. This CDR3 contains 13 residues. In DNA form, the CDR3 reads TGTGCCAGCAGAGTACTAGCGTTCAATGAGCAGTTCTTC. Its protein product is CASRVLAFNEQFF.

V is TRBV19 and J is TRBJ1-3; no firm D call. Looked up from germline, CDR1 is LNHDA and CDR2 is SQIVND (reference sequence). The CDR3 runs 13 residues. V lost 3 bases, J lost 8 bases, and 11 bases lay in between. The DNA of the CDR3 is TGTGCCAGTAGTATTGAGGTTCGGGACACCATATATTTT. Amino acid sequence: CASSIEVRDTIYF.

This rearrangement joins TRBV4-1 to TRBJ1-5; D unresolved. V lost 1 base and J lost 4, with 11 bases in between. Looked up from germline, CDR1 is MGHRA and CDR2 is YSYEKL. The CDR3 length is 15 residues. CDR3 sequence reads: CASSQGQTTNQPQHF. DNA of the CDR3: TGCGCCAGCAGCCAAGGGCAGACGACGAATCAGCCCCAGCATTTT.

V is TRBV19 and J is TRBJ1-2, with 10 bases identical to TRBD1. The CDR3 loop spans 13 amino acids. V lost 6 bases to trimming and J lost 6 bases; unmatched junction nucleotides: 4. Looked up from germline, CDR1 is LNHDA and CDR2 is SQIVND (reference sequence). The CDR3 here is CASRATGGHGYTF. For the CDR3, the DNA is TGTGCCAGTAGGGCGACAGGGGGCCATGGCTACACCTTC.

For the CDR3, the DNA is TGTGCCATCAGTGATCGGGGGGGCAACACAGATACGCAGTATTTT. Protein sequence: CAISDRGGNTDTQYF. J is TRBJ2-3 and V is TRBV10-3; 8 bases agree with TRBD2. The CDR3 loop spans 15 amino acids. In germline, CDR1 is ENHRY, CDR2 SYGVKD. V was clipped by 3 bases and J by 2 bases; unmatched bases: 4.

The chain is built from TRBV7-9 and TRBJ1-4, with D perhaps TRBD1 (6 bases). The CDR3 runs to 15 residues. Trimming took 7 bases from V and 0 from J, leaving 12 bases between them. CDR1 is SEHNR and CDR2 is FQNEAQ in the germline V gene (reference sequence). For the CDR3, the DNA is TGTGCCAGCACCAGGGGAGAAACAACTAATGAAAAACTGTTTTTT. This codes for CASTRGETTNEKLFF. The full variable domain, in which reference TRBV7-9 and TRBJ1-4 provide the parts outside the CDR3, is DTGVSQNPRHKITKRGQNVTFRCDPISEHNRLYWYRQTLGQGPEFLTYFQNEAQLEKSRLLSDRFSAERPKGSFSTLEIQRTEQGDSAMYLCASTRGETTNEKLFFGSGTQLSVL.

This clone showed up just once. This sequence joins TRBV19 and TRBJ2-5, with D hard to call. Trimming cost V 5 bases and J 1 base, with 8 bases left between them. CDR1 is LNHDA and CDR2 is SQIVND in the germline V gene (reference sequence). The CDR3 loop spans 13 amino acids. The DNA for the CDR3 is TGTGCCAGTAGTCTGCTATTCCAAGAGACCCAGTACTTC. It codes for CASSLLFQETQYF.

This chain links TRBV5-1 with TRBJ1-1; possibly TRBD1 for D (5 bases). The CDR3 sequence is 14 residues long. Germline CDR1 reads SGHRS; CDR2 reads YFSETQ. Trimming left V 4 bases short and J 1 base short, with 11 bases between. CDR3 region: CASSPRASNTEAFF. The CDR3 DNA is TGCGCCAGCAGCCCCAGGGCTTCGAACACTGAAGCTTTCTTT.

This clone was found once. The chain has TRBV7-6 and TRBJ1-1; a weak D match, TRBD1 (5 bases). Germline values: CDR1 SGHVS, CDR2 FNYEAQ. This CDR3 has 11 residues. CDR3 region: CAPTGNTEAFF. Here the CDR3 DNA reads TGTGCACCAACAGGGAACACTGAAGCTTTCTTT.

This rearrangement joins TRBV19 to TRBJ1-5, with D maybe TRBD1 (5 bases). The V end lost 5 bases, the J end lost 2 bases, and 16 bases lay between the germline ends. CDR3 length: 16 residues. CDR1 LNHDA and CDR2 SQIVND come from the germline V gene (reference sequence). The CDR3 loop is CASSSTRQIGNQPQHF. Here the CDR3 DNA reads TGTGCCAGTAGTTCTACAAGACAGATTGGCAATCAGCCCCAGCATTTT.

The chain employs TRBV5-6 and TRBJ2-1, with D perhaps TRBD1 or TRBD2 (6 bases each). V was pared by 0 bases and J by 1 base, with 11 bases between. This CDR3 is 16 amino acids long. From germline, CDR1 is SGHDT and CDR2 YYEEEE. The CDR3 DNA reads TGTGCCAGCAGCTTGGATCGGGGGCGGTCCTACAATGAGCAGTTCTTC. It is translated as CASSLDRGRSYNEQFF.

The chain has TRBV19 and TRBJ1-6; D ambiguous. V lost 7 bases, J lost 8 bases, and 12 bases lay in between. The CDR3 is 13 amino acids. CDR1 is LNHDA and CDR2 is SQIVND in the germline V gene (reference sequence). The CDR3 DNA is TGTGCCAGTAAGGAGACGGGAGATTCACCCCTCCACTTT. It encodes CASKETGDSPLHF.

The chain links TRBV2 to TRBJ2-5; 7 nucleotides match TRBD2. J was trimmed by 5 bases and V by 6 bases; bases with no gene match: 0. Germline CDR1 is SNHLY and CDR2 is FYNNEI. The CDR3 spans 11 residues. As DNA, the CDR3 is TGTGCCAGCAGGGGGGGGGAGACCCAGTACTTC. It codes for CASRGGETQYF.

This rearrangement joins TRBV19 to TRBJ1-1, with 9 bases identical to TRBD1. V was clipped by 5 bases and J by 10 bases; unmatched bases: 11. The germline V gene encodes CDR1 LNHDA and CDR2 SQIVND (reference sequence). The length of the CDR3 is 14 residues. The CDR3 DNA follows: TGTGCCAGTAGTTTCCGGGACAGGGCCTCCCCAGCTTTCTTT. Its translation: CASSFRDRASPAFF.

V usage is TRBV19 and J usage is TRBJ2-1; 9 bases fit TRBD1. J was trimmed by 6 bases and V by 3 bases; bases with no gene match: 12. Germline CDR1 is LNHDA and CDR2 is SQIVND (reference sequence). The CDR3 is made up of 17 amino acids. This CDR3 is CASSIWTGEVMGNEQFF. CDR3 coding DNA: TGTGCCAGTAGTATTTGGACAGGGGAAGTCATGGGCAATGAGCAGTTCTTC.

The table lists this clone with a count of one. The V gene is TRBV7-3, the J gene TRBJ2-5, with a weak D call TRBD2 (6 bases). Germline V gene data show CDR1 as SGHTA and CDR2 as FQGTGA. This CDR3 contains 13 residues. The V end was cut by 5 bases, the J end by 2 bases, with 9 bases between. The CDR3 sequence: CASSDGRQETQYF. The CDR3, as DNA: TGTGCCAGCAGCGATGGGAGGCAAGAGACCCAGTACTTC. The entire variable domain, with the rest obtained from reference TRBV7-3 and TRBJ2-5, is as follows: GAGVSQTPSNKVTEKGKYVELRCDPISGHTALYWYRQSLGQGPEFLIYFQGTGAADDSGLPNDRFFAVRPEGSVSTLKIQRTERGDSAVYLCASSDGRQETQYFGPGTRLLVL.

The CDR3 DNA is TGTGCCAGTAGTATAGATACCGGGACAGGGGGGGTGAGCAATCAGCCCCAGCATTTT. Translated: CASSIDTGTGGVSNQPQHF. The chain carries TRBV19 and TRBJ1-5; 11 bases fit TRBD1. The CDR3 runs to 19 residues. Per the germline V gene, CDR1 is LNHDA and CDR2 is SQIVND (reference sequence). The junction had 8 bases not matched to a gene; V was cut back by 0 bases and J by 1 base.